A selection of T cell receptor beta chains follows, all from one sample in a study of blood T cell repertoires in COVID-19. Here immunoSEQ multiplex PCR was the method, and the copy in TCRdb shows in-frame clones only, minus some. Of about 50,000 clones listed, around 80% are singletons. The sample was peripheral blood. These receptors were collected from a man aged 70 or older with acute or convalescent COVID-19. Both conserved end residues are part of each CDR3. The D gene is left open where the match is weak. Rows may omit the clone size; those that give it use once, few, many or a size class.

size: -; D: -; J: TRBJ2-7; V: TRBV10-3; CDR3: CAISQGTNRELRQYF; DNA: TGTGCCATCAGTCAAGGGACCAACAGGGAACTCCGTCAGTACTTC
size: few; D: TRBD2; J: TRBJ2-1; V: TRBV11-3; CDR3: CASSLLSSGTTNYNEQFF; DNA: TGTGCCAGCAGCTTATTGTCTAGCGGGACCACAAACTACAATGAGCAGTTCTTC
size: -; D: -; J: TRBJ2-7; V: TRBV5-5; CDR3: CASSFWGDPLREQYF; DNA: TGTGCCAGCAGCTTTTGGGGGGACCCACTTCGCGAGCAGTACTTC
size: few; D: -; J: TRBJ1-5; V: TRBV30; CDR3: CAWSEHGNQPQHF; DNA: TGTGCCTGGAGTGAACATGGCAATCAGCCCCAGCATTTT
size: -; D: TRBD1; J: TRBJ1-5; V: TRBV7-2; CDR3: CASSFTGTGANQPQHF; DNA: TGTGCCAGCAGCTTTACCGGGACAGGCGCCAATCAGCCCCAGCATTTT
size: -; D: -; J: TRBJ2-7; V: TRBV6-1; CDR3: CASSETRPLYF; DNA: TGTGCCAGCAGTGAAACTAGGCCTTTGTACTTC
size: -; D: -; J: TRBJ1-2; V: TRBV12-3/TRBV12-4; CDR3: CASSNRENYGYTF; DNA: TGTGCCAGCAGCAACAGGGAAAACTATGGCTACACCTTC
size: few; D: -; J: TRBJ1-4; V: TRBV3-1/TRBV3-2; CDR3: CASSHSSQAEKLFF; DNA: TGTGCCAGCAGCCACTCCTCGCAGGCCGAAAAACTGTTTTTT
size: -; D: TRBD2; J: TRBJ2-2; V: TRBV6-6; CDR3: CAANYRGGETGELFF; DNA: TGTGCCGCAAACTATCGCGGGGGGGAGACCGGGGAGCTGTTTTTT
size: -; D: -; J: TRBJ2-3; V: TRBV18; CDR3: CASSPGQGRTDTQYF; DNA: TGTGCCAGCTCACCAGGGCAGGGTCGCACAGATACGCAGTATTTT
size: -; D: TRBD2; J: TRBJ2-1; V: TRBV7-2; CDR3: CASSLVGGGRYNEQFF; DNA: TGTGCCAGCAGCTTAGTAGGTGGCGGGAGGTACAATGAGCAGTTCTTC
size: -; D: -; J: TRBJ2-7; V: TRBV30; CDR3: CAWSRRREQYF; DNA: TGTGCCTGGTCGAGGCGGCGAGAGCAGTACTTC
size: -; D: -; J: TRBJ2-6; V: TRBV6-1; CDR3: CASSEFSLSSGANVLTF; DNA: TGTGCCAGCAGTGAGTTTAGTCTAAGCTCTGGGGCCAACGTCCTGACTTTC
size: -; D: -; J: TRBJ2-1; V: TRBV5-1; CDR3: CASSPTSTYNEQFF; DNA: TGCGCCAGCAGCCCGACTTCTACCTACAATGAGCAGTTCTTC
size: -; D: -; J: TRBJ2-2; V: TRBV27; CDR3: CASSLLPGESGELFF; DNA: TGTGCCAGCAGTTTACTACCGGGAGAGTCCGGGGAGCTGTTTTTT
size: -; D: -; J: TRBJ1-5; V: TRBV9; CDR3: CASSAYAYSNQPQHF; DNA: TGTGCCAGCAGCGCCTACGCATATAGCAATCAGCCCCAGCATTTT
size: -; D: TRBD1; J: TRBJ1-3; V: TRBV5-6; CDR3: CASSSPTGTGNTIYF; DNA: TGTGCCAGCAGCTCCCCGACAGGGACTGGAAACACCATATATTTT
size: once; D: TRBD2; J: TRBJ2-3; V: TRBV19; CDR3: CASSIGVSGSGDTQYF; DNA: TGTGCCAGTAGTATTGGGGTTAGCGGGAGTGGAGATACGCAGTATTTT
size: -; D: -; J: TRBJ1-3; V: TRBV27; CDR3: CAGYRDSTFSGNTIYF; DNA: TGTGCCGGATACAGGGATTCAACCTTCTCTGGAAACACCATATATTTT
size: -; D: -; J: TRBJ1-2; V: TRBV5-6; CDR3: CASSLRDTSNYGYTF; DNA: TGTGCCAGCAGCTTGCGGGACACTTCTAACTATGGCTACACCTTC
size: -; D: TRBD1; J: TRBJ2-7; V: TRBV5-1; CDR3: CASSYRPGQGYEQYF; DNA: TGCGCCAGCAGCTATCGTCCGGGACAGGGCTACGAGCAGTACTTC
size: -; D: -; J: TRBJ1-3; V: TRBV19; CDR3: CASSTWGSLSSLYF; DNA: TGTGCCAGTAGTACATGGGGCAGCCTCTCATCTTTATATTTT
size: -; D: TRBD2; J: TRBJ2-2; V: TRBV10-3; CDR3: CAISFTSGGTGELFF; DNA: TGTGCCATCAGTTTCACTAGCGGGGGAACCGGGGAGCTGTTTTTT
size: -; D: TRBD1; J: TRBJ1-2; V: TRBV29-1; CDR3: CSVEDERTGNYGYTF; DNA: TGCAGCGTTGAAGATGAAAGGACAGGGAACTATGGCTACACCTTC
size: -; D: -; J: TRBJ2-3; V: TRBV5-4; CDR3: CASSLGAGVSSDTQYF; DNA: TGTGCCAGCAGCTTGGGGGCAGGGGTTAGTTCAGATACGCAGTATTTT
size: -; D: -; J: TRBJ2-7; V: TRBV6-2/TRBV6-3; CDR3: CASSYRGDEQYF; DNA: TGTGCCAGCAGTTACAGGGGCGACGAGCAGTACTTC
size: many; D: -; J: TRBJ1-2; V: TRBV19; CDR3: CASSIDPAGGYGYTF; DNA: TGTGCCAGTAGTATAGACCCCGCGGGGGGCTATGGCTACACCTTC
size: -; D: TRBD2; J: TRBJ2-7; V: TRBV5-6; CDR3: CASSAGLGYEQYF; DNA: TGTGCCAGCAGTGCGGGACTAGGCTACGAGCAGTACTTC
size: few; D: -; J: TRBJ2-2; V: TRBV2; CDR3: CASSERYGSGELFF; DNA: TGTGCCAGCAGTGAACGTTACGGTTCCGGGGAGCTGTTTTTT